The sample holds a few counts of the clone carrying this TCR beta chain. Its antigen is undetermined. TCR beta VDJ and CDR3 profiling used genomic DNA as template. TCRdb analysed the reads with MiXCR anew, one entry per CDR3 protein. The sample includes under 200,000 distinct CDR3 sequences, roughly 40% seen only once; the top ten take 1.1%. The sample belongs to a study of CD8+CD57+ T cells in acquired aplastic anemia. Across the study: Roughly 3.2 ug was the average amount of DNA from sorted CD4+ and CD8+ cells.

Findings and limits, study-wide: There were some 30 CD8+ CDR3 sequences that occurred in both patients and controls.

The source of this sequence is a human donor in good health. The sample consisted of sorted CD4+, CD8+, or CD8+CD57+ T cells (not recorded which) from PBMCs.

The CDR3 region has the DNA TGTGCCAGCAGACCTGACAGGGTAGGCGGCTACACCTTC. Its protein product is CASRPDRVGGYTF. The chain joins TRBV3-1 to TRBJ1-2; 7 positions agree with TRBD1. Germline V lookup: CDR1 LGHDT, CDR2 YNNKEL (reference sequence). V lost 6 bases to trimming and J lost 8 bases; unmatched junction nucleotides: 9. The CDR3 consists of 13 residues.